The present TCR beta chain was sequenced within a study of tumor-infiltrating lymphocytes in primary liver carcinoma. The wider study: Patients underwent surgical resection for primary liver carcinoma. The tumors ranged from about 4 to 10 cm across and fell within stage T1-T3 N0M0. Sample yields of productive TCRbeta reads, ranging from roughly 3.65 to 8 million, were similar across tissue types. Broader study findings: Tumor samples exhibited a significantly greater top-250-clone fraction than blood samples (p = 0.039).

The CDR3 consists of 13 residues. Using a constant-region primer together with ProtoScript II reverse transcriptase, TCR beta cDNA was made from about 500 ng of total RNA. Amplification in three nested multiplex PCR rounds with slightly modified ARM-PCR gave rise to TCR beta libraries. The first two PCR rounds, around 11 cycles each, used TRBV1-TRBV30 forward primers and a C-beta reverse primer. TCRdb re-called the multiplex PCR reads with MiXCR, one entry per CDR3 protein. Altogether hundreds of thousands of distinct CDR3 sequences are present, over 55% being singletons, with the ten largest covering about 8.4%. This clonotype was seen just once. Its antigen is currently unknown. A much larger clone sits a single nucleotide away, making a read error possible. Blood RNA originated from unsorted whole blood, with germline DNA additionally extracted.

This clonotype was sampled from a man aged 35-49 years with primary liver carcinoma and hepatitis B virus infection. The sample taken for sequencing was peripheral blood. This chain connects TRBV12-3 or TRBV12-4 to TRBJ2-3; D unresolved. The CDR3 loop reads CASSLKETNTEYF. DNA for the CDR3: TGTGCCAGCAGTTTGAAGGAGACGAATACGGAGTATTTT.